This T cell receptor (beta chain) is from a study of blood T cells in healthy people across ages. Alongside a J-beta primer mix, a sample-barcoded 5' primer served in a second PCR lasting about 7 to 12 cycles. Every sample produced at least 2.5 million CDR3-containing paired-end reads. MiXCR, applied by TCRdb to the 5' RACE reads, yields one record per CDR3 protein. Here the sample spans 1.5 million to 1.9 million distinct CDR3 sequences, 35% to 45% being singletons. Study results and limitations: Measured against age, TCR beta diversity per million T cells decreased in a roughly linear manner. Strong correlation existed between TCR beta diversity and naive T cell percentage. Diversity estimates drawn from one million T cells were deemed underestimates.

In regard to this clonotype: The antigen remains undetermined. The junction departs from the called germline gene at one end, perhaps through a read error.

This CDR3 is built from 16 residues. Looked up from germline, CDR1 is MGHRA and CDR2 is YSYEKL. This TCR came from a woman aged 18-29 years in good health. The specimen sequenced was blood. V gene TRBV4-1 combines with J gene TRBJ2-7; possibly TRBD1 or TRBD2 for D (5 bases each). The DNA of the CDR3 is TGCGCCAGCAGCCCAGTAGGGACGGCACGCTCCTGCGAGCAGTACTTC. Residues: CASSPVGTARSCEQYF.